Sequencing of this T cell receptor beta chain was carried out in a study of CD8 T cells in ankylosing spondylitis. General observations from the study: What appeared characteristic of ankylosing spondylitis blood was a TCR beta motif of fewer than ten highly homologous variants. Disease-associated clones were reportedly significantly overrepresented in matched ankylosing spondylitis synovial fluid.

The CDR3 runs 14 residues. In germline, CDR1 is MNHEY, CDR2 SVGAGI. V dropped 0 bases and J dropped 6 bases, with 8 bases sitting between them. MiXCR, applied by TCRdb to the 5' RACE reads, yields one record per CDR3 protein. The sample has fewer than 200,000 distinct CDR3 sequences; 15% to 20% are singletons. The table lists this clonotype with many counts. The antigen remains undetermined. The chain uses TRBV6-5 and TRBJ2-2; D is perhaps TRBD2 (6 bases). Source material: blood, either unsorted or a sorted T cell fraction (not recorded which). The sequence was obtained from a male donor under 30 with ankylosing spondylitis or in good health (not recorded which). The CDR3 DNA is TGTGCCAGCAGTTACTCATCTAGCGCCGGGGAGCTGTTTTTT. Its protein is CASSYSSSAGELFF.